This T cell receptor (beta chain) is from a study of blood T cell repertoires in COVID-19. Original handling: Amplification of reference gene primers was used by the study to estimate nucleated cell counts. The assay was immunoSEQ multiplex PCR, and TCRdb's table has in-frame clones only and misses some. D and trimming come from the DNA, and the V and J calls and clone size come from that table. The repertoire holds 150,000 to 200,000 clones, with about 86% as singletons. CDR1 MDHEN and CDR2 SYDVKM come from the germline V gene. The CDR3 runs to 15 residues. The junction had 9 bases not matched to a gene; V was cut back by 5 bases and J by 5 bases.

V usage is TRBV28 and J usage is TRBJ1-1, with 9 bases lining up with TRBD1. This sequence originates from an elderly woman in a cohort sampled during active or convalescent COVID-19. The sample was peripheral blood. CDR3 sequence reads: CASSAHRGLGTEAFF. CDR3 coding DNA: TGTGCCAGCAGTGCTCACAGGGGGCTTGGAACTGAAGCTTTCTTT.